This TCR beta chain was sequenced during a study of radiation and T cells in renal cell carcinoma. The protocol was immunoSEQ multiplex PCR, while the TCRdb copy is restricted to in-frame clones and leaves out a portion. The data contain about 23,000 clones, nearly 55% of them singletons. Treatment here: treatment-naive control, cytoreductive nephrectomy. Germline V gene lookup returns CDR1 SGHKS and CDR2 YYEKEE (reference sequence). The J segment lost 8 bases and the V segment lost 4 bases, leaving 14 bases of the junction unmatched. The CDR3 loop spans 15 amino acids. The receptor's source is a human donor with renal cell carcinoma. The chain carries TRBV5-5 and TRBJ1-2; 7 bases are shared with TRBD1. The sample consisted of tumor tissue, taken from a patient whose treatment was nephrectomy without radiotherapy. The CDR3 protein is CASSILRTGEQGYTF. The CDR3 region has the DNA TGTGCCAGCAGCATACTCCGTACAGGGGAACAGGGCTACACCTTC.